This T cell receptor (beta chain) was retrieved from a study of blood T cell repertoires in COVID-19. Turning to the study itself: PBMCs, B-cell-depleted T cells, or T cells were the source of the cDNA or gDNA that made up the material.

Per the study methods: By means of reference gene primer amplification, nucleated cell counts were estimated. The assay was immunoSEQ multiplex PCR, and TCRdb's table has in-frame clones only and misses some. V, J and clone size were drawn from that table, and D and trimming were deduced from the DNA. The sample has approximately 300,000 clones; about 89% are singletons. Looked up from germline, CDR1 is LNHDA and CDR2 is SQIVND (reference sequence). This CDR3 has 14 residues. The J segment lost 9 bases and the V segment lost 3 bases, leaving 7 bases of the junction unmatched. The age range of participants was about 18 to 90 years, with residence in about 25 US areas.

The gene calls are TRBV19 and TRBJ2-1; TRBD2 aligns across 8 bases. The sequenced sample consisted of PBMCs or T cells enriched from blood (not recorded which). The receptor was isolated from a man between 60 and 70 years old who had recovered from COVID-19. In DNA, the CDR3 is TGTGCCAGTAGTATCTGGTCGAGCGGGGGTGAGCAGTTCTTC. Its protein product is CASSIWSSGGEQFF.